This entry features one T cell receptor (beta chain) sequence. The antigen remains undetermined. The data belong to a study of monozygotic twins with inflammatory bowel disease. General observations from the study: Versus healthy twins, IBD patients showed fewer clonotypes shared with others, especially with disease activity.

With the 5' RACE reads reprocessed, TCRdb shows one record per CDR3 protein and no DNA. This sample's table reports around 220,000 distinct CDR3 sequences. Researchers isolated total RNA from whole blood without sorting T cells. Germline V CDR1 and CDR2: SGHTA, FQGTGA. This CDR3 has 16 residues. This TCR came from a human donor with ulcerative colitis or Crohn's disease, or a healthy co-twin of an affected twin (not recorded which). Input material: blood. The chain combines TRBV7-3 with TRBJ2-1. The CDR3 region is CASSSGGPSSYNEQFF.